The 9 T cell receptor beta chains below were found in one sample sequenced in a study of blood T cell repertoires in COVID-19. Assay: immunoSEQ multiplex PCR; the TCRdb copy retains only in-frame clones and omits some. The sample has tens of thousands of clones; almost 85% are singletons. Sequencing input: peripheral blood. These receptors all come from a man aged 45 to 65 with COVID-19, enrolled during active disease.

CDR3 sequence reads: CASSTTLTSGSFNEQFF. CDR3 DNA sequence: TGTGCCAGTAGTACTACGCTAACTAGCGGGAGTTTCAATGAGCAGTTCTTC. The J gene is TRBJ2-1, the V gene TRBV19; the match to TRBD2 covers 11 bases. CDR3 length: 17 residues. J gave up 6 bases and V 4 bases, and 11 bases lay outside the gene matches. Germline loops: CDR1 LNHDA, CDR2 SQIVND (reference sequence).

CDR3 in amino acids: CASRETGGRREKLFF. CDR3 DNA: TGTGCCAGCAGGGAGACAGGGGGGCGGAGGGAAAAACTGTTTTTT. The V and J genes are TRBV2 and TRBJ1-4; 9 bases fit TRBD1. V was pared by 6 bases and J by 8 bases, with 10 bases of the junction left unmatched. This CDR3 is 15 amino acids long. From germline, CDR1 is SNHLY and CDR2 FYNNEI. Full variable domain (outside the CDR3, taken from reference TRBV2 and TRBJ1-4): EPEVTQTPSHQVTQMGQEVILRCVPISNHLYFYWYRQILGQKVEFLVSFYNNEISEKSEIFDDQFSVERPDGSNFTLKIRSTKLEDSAMYFCASRETGGRREKLFFGSGTQLSVL.

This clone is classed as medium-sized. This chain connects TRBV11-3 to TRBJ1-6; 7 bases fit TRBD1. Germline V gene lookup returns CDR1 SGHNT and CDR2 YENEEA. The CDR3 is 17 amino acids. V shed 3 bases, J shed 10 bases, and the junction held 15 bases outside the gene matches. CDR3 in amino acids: CASSFAPNGQDRSPLHF. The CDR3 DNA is TGTGCCAGCAGCTTTGCGCCGAACGGACAGGATAGGTCACCCCTCCACTTT.

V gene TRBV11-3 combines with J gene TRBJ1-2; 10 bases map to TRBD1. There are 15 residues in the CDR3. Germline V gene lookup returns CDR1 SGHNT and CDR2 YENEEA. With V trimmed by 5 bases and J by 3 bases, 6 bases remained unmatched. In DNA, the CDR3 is TGTGCCAGCAGCCCAAGGACAGGGGGGGACTATGGCTACACCTTC. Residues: CASSPRTGGDYGYTF. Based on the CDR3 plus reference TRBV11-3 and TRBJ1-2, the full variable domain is EAGVVQSPRYKIIEKKQPVAFWCNPISGHNTLYWYLQNLGQGPELLIRYENEEAVDDSQLPKDRFSAERLKGVDSTLKIQPAELGDSAVYLCASSPRTGGDYGYTFGSGTRLTVV.

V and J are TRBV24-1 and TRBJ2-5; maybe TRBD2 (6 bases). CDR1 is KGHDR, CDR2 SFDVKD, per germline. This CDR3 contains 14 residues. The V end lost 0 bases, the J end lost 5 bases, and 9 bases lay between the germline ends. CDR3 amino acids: CATSDLRERETQYF. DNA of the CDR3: TGTGCCACCAGTGATTTGCGGGAGAGGGAGACCCAGTACTTC.

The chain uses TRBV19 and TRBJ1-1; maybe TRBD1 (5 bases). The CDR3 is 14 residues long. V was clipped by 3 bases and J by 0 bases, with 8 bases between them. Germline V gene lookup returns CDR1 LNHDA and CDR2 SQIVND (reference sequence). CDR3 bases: TGTGCCAGTAGTATGGACATGCTGAACACTGAAGCTTTCTTT. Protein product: CASSMDMLNTEAFF.

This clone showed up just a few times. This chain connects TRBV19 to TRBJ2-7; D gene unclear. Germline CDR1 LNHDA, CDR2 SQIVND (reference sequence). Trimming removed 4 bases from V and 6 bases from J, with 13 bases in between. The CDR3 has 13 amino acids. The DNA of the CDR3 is TGTGCCAGTAGTACGGCAGGATTTTCCGAGCAGTACTTC. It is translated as CASSTAGFSEQYF.

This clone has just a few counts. CDR3 DNA sequence: TGTGCCAGCAGTTTTCGATTAGAACCTGATACGCAGTATTTT. Translated: CASSFRLEPDTQYF. The genes are TRBV28 and TRBJ2-3; the D is unclear. CDR3 length: 14 residues. Germline lookup yields CDR1 MDHEN and CDR2 SYDVKM. Trimming stripped 3 bases from V and 6 bases from J, with 13 bases between. The whole variable domain, remainder taken from reference TRBV28 and TRBJ2-3, is DVKVTQSSRYLVKRTGEKVFLECVQDMDHENMFWYRQDPGLGLRLIYFSYDVKMKEKGDIPEGYSVSREKKERFSLILESASTNQTSMYLCASSFRLEPDTQYFGPGTRLTVL.

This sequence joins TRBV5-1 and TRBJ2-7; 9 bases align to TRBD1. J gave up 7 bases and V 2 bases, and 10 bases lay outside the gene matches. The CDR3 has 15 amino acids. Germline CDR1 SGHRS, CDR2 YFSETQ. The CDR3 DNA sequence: TGCGCCAGCAGCTTTGTCACGGGACAGGGCGGTGAGCAGTACTTC. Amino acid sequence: CASSFVTGQGGEQYF. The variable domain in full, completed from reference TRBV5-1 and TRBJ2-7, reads KAGVTQTPRYLIKTRGQQVTLSCSPISGHRSVSWYQQTPGQGLQFLFEYFSETQRNKGNFPGRFSGRQFSNSRSEMNVSTLELGDSALYLCASSFVTGQGGEQYFGPGTRLTVT.